The sequence of this TCR beta chain was determined in a study of monozygotic twins with inflammatory bowel disease. Study-level findings and limits: Patient repertoire variability may have increased through differing immunosuppressive treatments. Researchers report that IBD patients shared fewer clonotypes with others than healthy twins, especially amid disease activity.

UMIs that had a 6-nucleotide sample barcode were put in using template switching. Reprocessing the 5' RACE reads, TCRdb reports a single entry for every CDR3 protein and omits DNA. This sample's table reports approximately 330,000 distinct CDR3 sequences. The CDR3 sequence is 16 residues long. The germline gives CDR1 MGHRA, CDR2 YSYEKL. On this clonotype itself: Its antigen is as yet unknown.

This chain connects TRBV4-1 to TRBJ2-3; TCRdb designates TRBD2, a call that cannot be tested without DNA. Sequenced material: blood. This TCR derives from a human donor with ulcerative colitis or Crohn's disease, or a healthy co-twin of an affected twin (not recorded which). CDR3 sequence reads: CASSSRTSSVADTQYF.